A single sample gave rise to the 19 T cell receptor beta chains below, sequenced in a study of blood T cell repertoires in COVID-19. Using immunoSEQ multiplex PCR, the repertoire was profiled, and TCRdb retains in-frame clones only, with some absent. Of approximately 240,000 clones in the sample, 86% are singletons; the top ten hold over 3%. Sequencing used PBMCs or T cells enriched from blood (not recorded which). The receptors here all came from a woman aged 50 to 60 in a cohort exposed to, infected with or recovered from COVID-19 (not recorded which).

J is TRBJ2-3 and V is TRBV28; weak D call: TRBD2 (6 bases). V was cut by 5 bases and J by 1 base, with 16 bases left in between. The CDR3 is 16 amino acids. Germline V lookup: CDR1 MDHEN, CDR2 SYDVKM. The CDR3 loop reads CASSPGTRGRTDTQYF. The DNA of the CDR3 is TGTGCCAGCAGTCCCGGGACTCGGGGACGCACAGATACGCAGTATTTT.

This clone was detected only once. The rearrangement links TRBV9 to TRBJ2-7; 14 positions match TRBD2. Germline V lookup: CDR1 SGDLS, CDR2 YYNGEE. This CDR3 comprises 17 residues. The ends lost 4 bases at V and 7 bases at J; junction bases unmatched: 13. The CDR3 reads CASSPGLAGGTWGEQYF. CDR3 coding DNA: TGTGCCAGCAGCCCCGGACTAGCGGGGGGTACCTGGGGGGAGCAGTACTTC.

The chain is built from TRBV20-1 and TRBJ1-2; D perhaps matches TRBD1 (5 bases). Between the trimmed V and J ends, which lost 5 bases and 8 bases, there was a span of 12 bases. The germline V gene encodes CDR1 DFQATT and CDR2 SNEGSKA (reference sequence). The CDR3 has 11 amino acids. CDR3 loop: CSAGAEGGYTF. For the CDR3, the DNA is TGCAGTGCTGGGGCGGAAGGAGGCTACACCTTC.

This chain joins TRBV28 and TRBJ1-4; 12 nucleotides line up with TRBD1. V shed 5 bases, J shed 10 bases, and the junction held 11 bases outside the gene matches. Germline V CDR1 and CDR2: MDHEN, SYDVKM. The CDR3 spans 16 residues. DNA for the CDR3: TGTGCCAGCAGTCCCGGAAGCGGGACAGGGGGCCGAAAACTGTTTTTT. Amino acid sequence: CASSPGSGTGGRKLFF.

Only a few counts were recorded for this clone. The chain carries TRBV5-1 and TRBJ2-5, with no clear D. The CDR3 consists of 14 residues. Deletions cut 1 base from V and 1 base from J, with 8 bases between. Per the germline V gene, CDR1 is SGHRS and CDR2 is YFSETQ. CDR3 bases: TGCGCCAGCAGCTTGTTGTCTACCCAAGAGACCCAGTACTTC. As protein: CASSLLSTQETQYF.

This chain connects TRBV29-1 to TRBJ2-3; D is possibly TRBD2 (6 bases). The V gene's germline CDR1 is SQVTM and CDR2 ANQGSEA. This CDR3 has 14 residues. The V and J ends lost 4 bases and 2 bases respectively, with 13 bases between them. The CDR3 DNA reads as TGCAGCGTTGTAGGGACTCGAGTCACAGATACGCAGTATTTT. This sequence encodes CSVVGTRVTDTQYF.

This sequence joins TRBV5-8 and TRBJ1-2; no clear D. The CDR3 length is 15 residues. V lost 1 base to trimming and J lost 4 bases, with 14 bases between them. Per germline, CDR1 SGHTS and CDR2 YDEGEE. For the CDR3, the DNA is TGTGCCAGCAGCTTGCTACGGGGAGGCCTCTATGGCTACACCTTC. Encoded protein: CASSLLRGGLYGYTF.

This chain links TRBV9 with TRBJ1-1; D is unclear. The CDR3 is made up of 14 amino acids. From germline, CDR1 is SGDLS and CDR2 YYNGEE. V was clipped by 0 bases and J by 1 base, with 7 bases between them. CDR3 loop: CASSVVPQNTEAFF. The CDR3 DNA is TGTGCCAGCAGCGTAGTTCCCCAGAACACTGAAGCTTTCTTT.

The CDR3 nucleotides read TGTGCCAGCAGTGACGAACTAGGGCGAGAGCAGTTCTTC. Translating gives CASSDELGREQFF. V and J are TRBV2 and TRBJ2-1; the D gene is possibly TRBD2 (5 bases). This CDR3 spans 13 amino acids. V lost 3 bases and J lost 10, with 13 bases in between. Germline V gene data show CDR1 as SNHLY and CDR2 as FYNNEI.

This clone occurred a few times. The rearrangement uses TRBV7-8 and TRBJ1-1, with D maybe TRBD1 (5 bases). The germline V gene encodes CDR1 SGHVS and CDR2 FQNEAQ. Deletions cut 5 bases from V and 5 bases from J, with 24 bases between. There are 17 residues in the CDR3. This chain's CDR3 is CASSETAPRESLTEAFF. CDR3 DNA sequence: TGTGCCAGCAGCGAAACCGCCCCCAGGGAAAGTTTGACTGAAGCTTTCTTT.

The V call is TRBV2, the J call TRBJ1-5, with D maybe TRBD1 (6 bases). V was shortened by 5 bases and J by 0 bases, with 11 bases between the two germline ends. Germline V gene lookup returns CDR1 SNHLY and CDR2 FYNNEI. There are 15 residues in the CDR3. CDR3 sequence (DNA): TGTGCCAGCAGTCCGACAGGAGTTAGCAATCAGCCCCAGCATTTT. Protein sequence: CASSPTGVSNQPQHF.

J is TRBJ2-2 and V is TRBV18; 7 nucleotides line up with TRBD1. Trimming cost V 4 bases and J 3 bases; bases outside gene matches: 8. The CDR3 is 16 residues long. The germline gives CDR1 KGHSH, CDR2 LQKENI. The CDR3 is CASSREGGADTGELFF. CDR3 sequence (DNA): TGTGCCAGCTCACGAGAAGGGGGCGCGGACACCGGGGAGCTGTTTTTT. Variable domain in full (rest from reference TRBV18 and TRBJ2-2): NAGVMQNPRHLVRRRGQEARLRCSPMKGHSHVYWYRQLPEEGLKFMVYLQKENIIDESGMPKERFSAEFPKEGPSILRIQQVVRGDSAAYFCASSREGGADTGELFFGEGSRLTVL.

This clone has a single count. This sample also contains other DNA sequences that code for the same CDR3. J is TRBJ2-2 and V is TRBV5-1; D perhaps matches TRBD1 (5 bases). Germline CDR1 SGHRS, CDR2 YFSETQ. This CDR3 has 14 amino acids. V gave up 2 bases and J gave up 4 bases, with 9 bases separating them. The chain's CDR3 is CASSFGRATGELFF. DNA for the CDR3: TGCGCCAGCAGCTTCGGCAGGGCCACCGGGGAGCTGTTTTTT.

The V gene is TRBV5-5, the J gene TRBJ1-5; D is perhaps TRBD1 (5 bases). Per germline, CDR1 SGHKS and CDR2 YYEKEE (reference sequence). This CDR3 region has 16 residues. Trimming left V 0 bases short and J 6 bases short, with 16 bases between. The CDR3 DNA sequence: TGTGCCAGCAGCTTGGCGGCGGGACCTTTAACTCAGCCCCAGCATTTT. This codes for CASSLAAGPLTQPQHF. Supplemented by reference TRBV5-5 and TRBJ1-5, the full variable domain reads DAGVTQSPTHLIKTRGQQVTLRCSPISGHKSVSWYQQVLGQGPQFIFQYYEKEERGRGNFPDRFSARQFPNYSSELNVNALLLGDSALYLCASSLAAGPLTQPQHFGDGTRLSIL.

V and J are TRBV4-1 and TRBJ2-5; 8 bases align to TRBD1. Germline V gene sequence: CDR1 MGHRA, CDR2 YSYEKL. This CDR3 region has 17 residues. V trimming: 0 bases; J trimming: 4 bases; junction bases outside the gene matches: 10. The CDR3 nucleotides are TGCGCCAGCAGCCAAGATTGGTGGCCAGGGGGCTCAGAGACCCAGTACTTC. Translation: CASSQDWWPGGSETQYF.

V usage is TRBV7-2 and J usage is TRBJ1-2; TRBD1 agrees at 8 bases. Germline V lookup: CDR1 SGHTA, CDR2 FQGNSA. V dropped 2 bases and J dropped 3; count of bases not matched to a gene: 5. This CDR3 comprises 15 residues. The CDR3 is CASSLRPGQDYGYTF. The CDR3 nucleotides are TGTGCCAGCAGCTTACGCCCGGGACAGGACTATGGCTACACCTTC. The full variable domain, its missing parts supplied by reference TRBV7-2 and TRBJ1-2, is GAGVSQSPSNKVTEKGKDVELRCDPISGHTALYWYRQSLGQGLEFLIYFQGNSAPDKSGLPSDRFSAERTGGSVSTLTIQRTQQEDSAVYLCASSLRPGQDYGYTFGSGTRLTVV.

V gene TRBV29-1 combines with J gene TRBJ2-3; TRBD1 matches 10 bases. The length of the CDR3 is 14 residues. Trimming removed 4 bases from V and 7 bases from J; junction bases left unmatched: 8. The germline V gene has CDR1 SQVTM and CDR2 ANQGSEA. CDR3 residues: CSVGGDRGPYTQYF. The CDR3 DNA reads TGCAGCGTTGGGGGGGACAGGGGACCCTATACGCAGTATTTT.

The chain joins TRBV6-1 to TRBJ1-4, with TRBD1 matching over 9 bases. CDR3 length: 17 residues. After removal of 4 bases from V and 7 bases from J, the junction contained 13 bases not matched to a gene. Germline V gene lookup returns CDR1 MNHNS and CDR2 SASEGT. The chain's CDR3 is CASSAVYTGGVSEKLFF. The DNA of the CDR3 is TGTGCCAGCAGTGCTGTTTATACAGGGGGCGTAAGTGAAAAACTGTTTTTT.

V usage is TRBV5-4 and J usage is TRBJ2-4; TRBD2 agrees at 11 bases. The CDR3 runs to 16 residues. The ends lost 4 bases at V and 3 bases at J; junction bases unmatched: 6. The germline V gene has CDR1 SGHNT and CDR2 YYREEE (reference sequence). The CDR3 region is CASSLPGTSGKNIQYF. CDR3 nucleotide sequence: TGTGCCAGCAGCCTACCCGGGACTAGCGGCAAAAACATTCAGTACTTC.